Sequencing of this T cell receptor (beta chain) was carried out in a study of blood T cell repertoires in COVID-19. Study-wide background: Spain, Italy and the United States supplied samples that represented acute and convalescent COVID-19. T cells, B-cell-depleted T cells, or PBMCs supplied cDNA or gDNA.

This CDR3 has 14 residues. The V gene's germline CDR1 is SGDLS and CDR2 YYNGEE. The germline V and J ends were trimmed by 0 bases and 5 bases, with 9 bases remaining between them. Authors' methods: Estimation of nucleated cell counts was performed using reference gene primer amplification. The table came from immunoSEQ multiplex PCR; TCRdb's copy has only in-frame clones and leaves some out. V and J calls and clone size are as listed in that table; D and trimming were resolved from the DNA. In the table there are 85,000 to 110,000 clones, more than 75% of which are singletons. This TCR was recovered from a human donor in a cohort sampled during active COVID-19. The sequenced sample consisted of peripheral blood. This rearrangement joins TRBV9 to TRBJ2-1, with a tentative D call TRBD1 (5 bases). The CDR3 DNA follows: TGTGCCAGCAGCGTAGCAGGGATGAACAATGAGCAGTTCTTC. Its protein product is CASSVAGMNNEQFF.